This TCR beta chain was captured in a study of cytotoxic CD8 clonotypes in ibrutinib-treated CLL. About the research overall: Samples yielded averages of 250,000 or so productive templates and fewer than 100,000 productive rearrangements. Notes on the study in general: Stable or contracted on treatment, public clonotypes were also uncommon. Increased clonality at ibrutinib response gave way to a return toward baseline at progression.

Comment on this clone: Its antigen remains unknown.

V lost 2 bases and J lost 6, with 16 bases in between. This CDR3 spans 15 amino acids. Germline V CDR1 and CDR2: SGHVS, FQNEAQ. Researchers set a sequencing depth target of 1 in 200,000 to 1 in 1 million T cells. TCRdb's table, derived via immunoSEQ multiplex PCR, lists solely in-frame clones and lacks some. The data contain 35,000 or so clones, roughly two thirds of them singletons. The input for sequencing was PBMCs, taken at disease progression, from a patient treated with ibrutinib. The J gene is TRBJ1-1, the V gene TRBV7-8; TRBD1 is a possible D gene (5 bases). The receptor was derived from a human donor with chronic lymphocytic leukemia. CDR3 loop: CASSLLAGASAEAFF. The DNA for the CDR3 is TGTGCCAGCAGCTTATTGGCCGGGGCGAGCGCTGAAGCTTTCTTT.